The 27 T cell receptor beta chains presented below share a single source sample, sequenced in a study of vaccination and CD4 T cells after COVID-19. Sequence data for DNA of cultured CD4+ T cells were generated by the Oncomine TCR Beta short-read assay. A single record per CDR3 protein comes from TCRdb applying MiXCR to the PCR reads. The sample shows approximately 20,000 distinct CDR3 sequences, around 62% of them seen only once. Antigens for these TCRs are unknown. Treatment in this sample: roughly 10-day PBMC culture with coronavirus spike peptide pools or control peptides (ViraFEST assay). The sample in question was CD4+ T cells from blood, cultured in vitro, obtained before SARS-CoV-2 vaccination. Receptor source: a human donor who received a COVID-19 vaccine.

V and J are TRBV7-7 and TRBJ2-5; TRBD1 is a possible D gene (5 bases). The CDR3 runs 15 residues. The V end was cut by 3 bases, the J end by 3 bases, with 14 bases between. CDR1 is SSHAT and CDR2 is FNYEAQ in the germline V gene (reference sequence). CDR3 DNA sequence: TGTGCCAGCAGCTTGGGTGGGGCAGTAAAAGAGACCCAGTACTTC. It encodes CASSLGGAVKETQYF.

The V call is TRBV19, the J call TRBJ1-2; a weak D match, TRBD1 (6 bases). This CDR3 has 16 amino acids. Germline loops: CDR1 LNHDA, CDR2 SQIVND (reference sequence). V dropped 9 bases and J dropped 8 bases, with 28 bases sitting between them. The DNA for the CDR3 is TGTGCCAGCGAGGCGGGGGGCGAAACTTTTTGGCAAGGCTACACCTTC. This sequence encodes CASEAGGETFWQGYTF.

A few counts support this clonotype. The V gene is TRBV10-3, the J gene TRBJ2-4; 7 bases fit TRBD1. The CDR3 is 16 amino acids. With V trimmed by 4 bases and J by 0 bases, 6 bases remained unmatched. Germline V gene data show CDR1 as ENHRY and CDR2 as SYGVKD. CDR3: CAISVGQERAKNIQYF. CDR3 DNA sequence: TGTGCCATCAGTGTAGGACAGGAACGAGCCAAAAACATTCAGTACTTC.

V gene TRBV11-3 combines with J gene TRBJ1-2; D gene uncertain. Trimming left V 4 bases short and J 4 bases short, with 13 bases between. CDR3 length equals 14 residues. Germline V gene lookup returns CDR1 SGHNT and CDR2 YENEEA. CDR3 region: CASSSRRALYGYTF. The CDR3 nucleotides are TGTGCCAGCAGCTCTCGCCGGGCCCTCTATGGCTACACCTTC.

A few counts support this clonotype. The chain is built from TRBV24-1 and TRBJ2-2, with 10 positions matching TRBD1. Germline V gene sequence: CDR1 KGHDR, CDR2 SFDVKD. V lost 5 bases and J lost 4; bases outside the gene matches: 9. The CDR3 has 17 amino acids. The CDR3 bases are TGTGCCACCAGTGCCCTCGGGACAGGGGCGAGCACCGGGGAGCTGTTTTTT. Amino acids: CATSALGTGASTGELFF.

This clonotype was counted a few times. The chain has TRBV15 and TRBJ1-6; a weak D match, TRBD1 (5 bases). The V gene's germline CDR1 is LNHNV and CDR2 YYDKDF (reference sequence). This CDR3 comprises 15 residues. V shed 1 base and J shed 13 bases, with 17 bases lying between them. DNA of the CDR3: TGTGCCACCAGCAGAGGTGAGGGGCCGGGGATTCCCCTCCACTTT. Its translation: CATSRGEGPGIPLHF.

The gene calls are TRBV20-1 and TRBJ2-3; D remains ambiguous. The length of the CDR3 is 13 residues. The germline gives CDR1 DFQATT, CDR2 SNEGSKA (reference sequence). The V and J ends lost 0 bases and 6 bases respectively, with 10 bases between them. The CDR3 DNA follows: TGCAGTGCTAGAGACTCCACCGCGGATACGCAGTATTTT. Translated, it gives CSARDSTADTQYF.

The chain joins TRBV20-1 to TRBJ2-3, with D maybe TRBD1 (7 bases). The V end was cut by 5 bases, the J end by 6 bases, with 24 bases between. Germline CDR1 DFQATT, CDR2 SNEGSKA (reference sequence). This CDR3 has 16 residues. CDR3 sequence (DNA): TGCAGTGCTGGCCCGCGGGACAGTCAGTTTGTGGATACGCAGTATTTT. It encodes CSAGPRDSQFVDTQYF.

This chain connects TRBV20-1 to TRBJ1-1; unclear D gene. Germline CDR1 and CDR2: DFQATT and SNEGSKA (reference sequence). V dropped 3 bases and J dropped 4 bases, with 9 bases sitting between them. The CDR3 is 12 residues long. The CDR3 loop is CSASPAITEAFF. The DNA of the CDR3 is TGCAGTGCTAGCCCGGCTATCACTGAAGCTTTCTTT.

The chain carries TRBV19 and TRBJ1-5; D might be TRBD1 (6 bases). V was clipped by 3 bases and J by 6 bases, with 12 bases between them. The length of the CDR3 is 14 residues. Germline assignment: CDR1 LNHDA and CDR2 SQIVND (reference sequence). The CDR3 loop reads CASSIPGGGQPQHF. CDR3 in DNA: TGTGCCAGTAGTATCCCGGGAGGGGGTCAGCCCCAGCATTTT.

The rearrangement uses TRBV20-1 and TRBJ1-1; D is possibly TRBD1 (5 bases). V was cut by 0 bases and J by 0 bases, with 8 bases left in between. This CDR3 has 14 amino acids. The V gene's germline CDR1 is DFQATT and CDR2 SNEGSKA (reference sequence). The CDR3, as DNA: TGCAGTGCTAGAGATCGGGGGTTGAACACTGAAGCTTTCTTT. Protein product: CSARDRGLNTEAFF.

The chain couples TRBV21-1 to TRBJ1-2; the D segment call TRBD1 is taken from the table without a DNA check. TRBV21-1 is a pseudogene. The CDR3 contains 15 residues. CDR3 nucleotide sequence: TGTGCCAGCCGCCCTGATCGGAGGAGGAACTATGGCTACACCTTC. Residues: CASRPDRRRNYGYTF.

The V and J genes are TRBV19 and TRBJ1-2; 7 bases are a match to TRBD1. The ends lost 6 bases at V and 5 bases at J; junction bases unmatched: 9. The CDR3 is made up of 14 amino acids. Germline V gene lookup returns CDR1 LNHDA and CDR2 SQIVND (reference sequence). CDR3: CASRRSGTEYGYTF. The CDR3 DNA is TGTGCCAGTAGGCGATCCGGGACAGAGTATGGCTACACCTTC.

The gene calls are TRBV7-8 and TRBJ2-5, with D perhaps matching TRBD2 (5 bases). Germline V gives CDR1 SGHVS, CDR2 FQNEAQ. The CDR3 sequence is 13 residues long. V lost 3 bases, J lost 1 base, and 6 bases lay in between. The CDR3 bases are TGTGCCAGCAGCTTGGAGGCCCAAGAGACCCAGTACTTC. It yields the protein CASSLEAQETQYF.

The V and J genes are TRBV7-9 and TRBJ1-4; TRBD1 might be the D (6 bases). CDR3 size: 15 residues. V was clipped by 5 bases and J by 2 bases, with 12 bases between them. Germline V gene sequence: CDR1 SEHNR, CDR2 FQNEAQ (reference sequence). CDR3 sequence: CASSRGGATNEKLFF. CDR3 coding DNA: TGTGCCAGCAGCCGCGGGGGGGCGACTAATGAAAAACTGTTTTTT. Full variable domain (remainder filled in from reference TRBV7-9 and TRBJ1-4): DTGVSQNPRHKITKRGQNVTFRCDPISEHNRLYWYRQTLGQGPEFLTYFQNEAQLEKSRLLSDRFSAERPKGSFSTLEIQRTEQGDSAMYLCASSRGGATNEKLFFGSGTQLSVL.

CDR3 residues: CSARGLATYEQYF. CDR3 DNA sequence: TGCAGTGCTAGGGGACTAGCGACATACGAGCAGTACTTC. The rearrangement uses TRBV20-1 and TRBJ2-7, with 10 bases identical to TRBD2. Germline loops: CDR1 DFQATT, CDR2 SNEGSKA (reference sequence). J was trimmed by 4 bases and V by 3 bases; bases with no gene match: 3. This CDR3 is built from 13 residues.

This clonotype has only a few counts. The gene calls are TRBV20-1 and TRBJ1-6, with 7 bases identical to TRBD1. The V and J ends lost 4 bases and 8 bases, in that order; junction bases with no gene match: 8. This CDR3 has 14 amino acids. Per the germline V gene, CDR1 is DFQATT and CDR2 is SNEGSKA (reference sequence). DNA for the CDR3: TGCAGTGCTACGACAGGGAACCTTCATTCACCCCTCCACTTT. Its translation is CSATTGNLHSPLHF.

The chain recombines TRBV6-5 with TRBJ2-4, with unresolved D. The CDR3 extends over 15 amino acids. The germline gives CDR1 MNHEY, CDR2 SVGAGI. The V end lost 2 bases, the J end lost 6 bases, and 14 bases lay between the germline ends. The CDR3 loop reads CASSYLQGPGNIQYF. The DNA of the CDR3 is TGTGCCAGCAGTTACCTCCAAGGACCCGGAAACATTCAGTACTTC.

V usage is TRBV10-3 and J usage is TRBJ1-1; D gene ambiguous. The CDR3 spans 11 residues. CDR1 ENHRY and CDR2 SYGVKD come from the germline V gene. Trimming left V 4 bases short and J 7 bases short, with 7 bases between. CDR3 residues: CAISVADEAFF. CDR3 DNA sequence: TGTGCCATCAGTGTGGCAGATGAAGCTTTCTTT.

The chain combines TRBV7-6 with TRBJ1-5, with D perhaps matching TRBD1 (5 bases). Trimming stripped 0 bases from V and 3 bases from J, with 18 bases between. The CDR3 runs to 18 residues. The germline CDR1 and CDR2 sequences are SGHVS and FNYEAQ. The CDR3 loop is CASSLAAGGRGFNQPQHF. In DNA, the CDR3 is TGTGCCAGCAGCTTAGCGGCAGGAGGAAGGGGTTTCAATCAGCCCCAGCATTTT.

CDR3 protein: CASSEAGPSSNSPLHF. CDR3 coding DNA: TGTGCCAGCAGTGAAGCTGGGCCGTCTTCTAATTCACCCCTCCACTTT. V usage is TRBV2 and J usage is TRBJ1-6; D not resolved. V gave up 0 bases and J gave up 6 bases, with 12 bases separating them. The CDR3 contains 16 residues. Germline CDR1 SNHLY, CDR2 FYNNEI.

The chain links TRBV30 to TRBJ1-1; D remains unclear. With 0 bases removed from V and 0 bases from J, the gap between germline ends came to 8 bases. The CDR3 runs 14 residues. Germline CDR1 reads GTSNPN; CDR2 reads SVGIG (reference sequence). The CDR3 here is CAWSVGGLNTEAFF. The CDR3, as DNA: TGTGCCTGGAGTGTAGGCGGACTGAACACTGAAGCTTTCTTT.

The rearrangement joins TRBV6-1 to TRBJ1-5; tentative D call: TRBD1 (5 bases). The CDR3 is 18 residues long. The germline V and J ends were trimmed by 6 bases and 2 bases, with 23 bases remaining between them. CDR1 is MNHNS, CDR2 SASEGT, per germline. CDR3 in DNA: TGTGCCAGCAGCCGGACGGTCTTGCGGGGCGATCGCAATCAGCCCCAGCATTTT. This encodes CASSRTVLRGDRNQPQHF.

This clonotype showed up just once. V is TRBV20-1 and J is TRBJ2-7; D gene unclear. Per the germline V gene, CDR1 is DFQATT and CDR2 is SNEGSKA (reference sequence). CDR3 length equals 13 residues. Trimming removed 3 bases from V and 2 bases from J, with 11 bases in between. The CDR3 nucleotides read TGCAGTGCTAGGACCGGAATAGCCTACGAGCAGTACTTC. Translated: CSARTGIAYEQYF.

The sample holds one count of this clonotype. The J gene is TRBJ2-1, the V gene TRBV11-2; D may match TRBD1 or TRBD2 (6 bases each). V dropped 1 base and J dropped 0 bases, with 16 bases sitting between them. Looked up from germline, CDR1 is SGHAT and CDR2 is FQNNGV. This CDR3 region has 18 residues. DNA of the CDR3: TGTGCCAGCAGCTTAGGGCCGGGGGCCCTTCTCTCCTACAATGAGCAGTTCTTC. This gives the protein CASSLGPGALLSYNEQFF.

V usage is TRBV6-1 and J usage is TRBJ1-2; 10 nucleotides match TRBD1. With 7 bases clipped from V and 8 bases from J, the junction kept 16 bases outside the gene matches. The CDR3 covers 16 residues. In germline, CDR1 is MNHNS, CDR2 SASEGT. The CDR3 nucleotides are TGTGCCAGCATCCTAAATCCCGGGACAGGGGCGGGGGGCTACACCTTC. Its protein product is CASILNPGTGAGGYTF.

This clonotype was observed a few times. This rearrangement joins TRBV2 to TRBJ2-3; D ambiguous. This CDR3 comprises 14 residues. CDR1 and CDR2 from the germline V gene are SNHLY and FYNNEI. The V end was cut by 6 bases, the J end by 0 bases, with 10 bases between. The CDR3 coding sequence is TGTGCCAGCAGGGCGACAACTAGCACAGATACGCAGTATTTT. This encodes CASRATTSTDTQYF.